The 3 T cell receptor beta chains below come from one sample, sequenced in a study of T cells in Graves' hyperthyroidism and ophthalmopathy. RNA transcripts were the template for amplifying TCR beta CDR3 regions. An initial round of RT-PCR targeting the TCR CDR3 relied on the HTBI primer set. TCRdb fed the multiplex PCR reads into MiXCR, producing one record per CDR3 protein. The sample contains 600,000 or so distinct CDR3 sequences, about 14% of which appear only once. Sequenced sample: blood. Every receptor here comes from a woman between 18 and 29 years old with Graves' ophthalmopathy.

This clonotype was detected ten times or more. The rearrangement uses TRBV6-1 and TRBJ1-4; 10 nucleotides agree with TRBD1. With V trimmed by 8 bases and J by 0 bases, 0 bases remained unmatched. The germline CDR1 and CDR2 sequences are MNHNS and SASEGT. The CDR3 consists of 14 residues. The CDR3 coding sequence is TGTGCCAGCGGACAGGGGGCAACTAATGAAAAACTGTTTTTT. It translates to CASGQGATNEKLFF.

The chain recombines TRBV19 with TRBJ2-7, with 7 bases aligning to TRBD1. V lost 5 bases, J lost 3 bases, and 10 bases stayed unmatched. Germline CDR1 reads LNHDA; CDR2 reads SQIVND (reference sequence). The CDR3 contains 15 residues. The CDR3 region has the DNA TGTGCCAGTAGTGTCGCAGGGGGTTCCTACTACGAGCAGTACTTC. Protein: CASSVAGGSYYEQYF.

CDR3 DNA sequence: TGTGCCAGCAGCTTAGTACTAGTCGGTGAGCAGTTCTTC. Translated: CASSLVLVGEQFF. V usage is TRBV7-9 and J usage is TRBJ2-1, with a possible D match to TRBD2 (5 bases). The germline V gene encodes CDR1 SEHNR and CDR2 FQNEAQ (reference sequence). The CDR3 spans 13 residues. The V gene lost 1 base and the J gene lost 9 bases, with 10 bases spanning the gap.